Following are 7 T cell receptor beta chains from one sample sequenced in a study of cytomegalovirus exposure and HLA in healthy donors. Researchers ran the PCR with 60 Vbeta and 13 Jbeta primers. Libraries were prepared by immunoSEQ multiplex PCR; TCRdb keeps only in-frame clonotypes and omits some of them. This table holds about 180,000 clones, around three quarters found once. Specimen: PBMCs. The origin of the receptors is a woman aged 25 to 39 in good health and CMV-seropositive.

The chain recombines TRBV6-5 with TRBJ1-2; perhaps TRBD1 as D (6 bases). This CDR3 region has 13 residues. V was shortened by 5 bases and J by 4 bases, with 11 bases between the two germline ends. Looked up from germline, CDR1 is MNHEY and CDR2 is SVGAGI. The CDR3 protein is CASSDRTSYGYTF. CDR3 DNA: TGTGCCAGCAGTGACAGGACCTCCTATGGCTACACCTTC.

Details on this clone: Other DNA sequences of this sample code for an identical CDR3. V gene TRBV5-1 combines with J gene TRBJ2-1; TRBD2 agrees at 11 bases. The germline gives CDR1 SGHRS, CDR2 YFSETQ. The CDR3 is made up of 15 amino acids. J was trimmed by 7 bases and V by 3 bases; bases with no gene match: 6. The CDR3 DNA sequence: TGCGCCAGCAGCTGGTTAGCGGGGGGGAGTAATGAGCAGTTCTTC. Amino acid sequence: CASSWLAGGSNEQFF. The complete variable domain, with remaining parts taken from reference TRBV5-1 and TRBJ2-1, reads KAGVTQTPRYLIKTRGQQVTLSCSPISGHRSVSWYQQTPGQGLQFLFEYFSETQRNKGNFPGRFSGRQFSNSRSEMNVSTLELGDSALYLCASSWLAGGSNEQFFGPGTRLTVL.

V usage is TRBV7-2 and J usage is TRBJ1-2; weak D call: TRBD1 (5 bases). Germline loops: CDR1 SGHTA, CDR2 FQGNSA. There are 12 residues in the CDR3. Trimming shortened V by 6 bases and J by 8 bases, and 13 bases separated the two germline ends. The CDR3 DNA is TGTGCCAGCAGTAGACAGACCAGGGGCTACACCTTC. It codes for CASSRQTRGYTF.

V gene TRBV6-6 combines with J gene TRBJ1-3, with TRBD1 identical over 7 bases. Per the germline V gene, CDR1 is MNHNY and CDR2 is SVGAGI (reference sequence). Germline trimming cut 8 bases from V and 0 bases from J; bases unmatched to any gene: 1. The CDR3 has 13 residues. The CDR3 is CASQGDSGNTIYF. The CDR3 DNA follows: TGTGCCAGCCAGGGGGACTCTGGAAACACCATATATTTT.

The rearrangement uses TRBV18 and TRBJ2-3, with 8 nucleotides matching TRBD2. The length of the CDR3 is 15 residues. The J segment lost 2 bases and the V segment lost 2 bases, leaving 3 bases of the junction unmatched. Germline V lookup: CDR1 KGHSH, CDR2 LQKENI. The CDR3 DNA reads as TGTGCCAGCTCACCAAACGGGGGGGTCACAGATACGCAGTATTTT. Its translation: CASSPNGGVTDTQYF.

The rearrangement joins TRBV6-4 to TRBJ1-2; TRBD1 aligns across 7 bases. Trimming cost V 3 bases and J 0 bases; bases outside gene matches: 4. The CDR3 spans 15 residues. CDR1 is MRHNA, CDR2 SNTAGT, per germline. CDR3 sequence (DNA): TGTGCCAGCAGTGAAGCAGGGGGAGCTAACTATGGCTACACCTTC. Residues: CASSEAGGANYGYTF.

The chain has TRBV2 and TRBJ2-1, with D perhaps TRBD2 (5 bases). The V end was cut by 7 bases, the J end by 5 bases, with 9 bases between. This CDR3 is 12 amino acids long. CDR1 is SNHLY, CDR2 FYNNEI, per germline. The CDR3 DNA reads TGTGCCAGCATGACGGGAAACAATGAGCAGTTCTTC. The encoded protein is CASMTGNNEQFF. The full variable domain, its missing parts supplied by reference TRBV2 and TRBJ2-1, is EPEVTQTPSHQVTQMGQEVILRCVPISNHLYFYWYRQILGQKVEFLVSFYNNEISEKSEIFDDQFSVERPDGSNFTLKIRSTKLEDSAMYFCASMTGNNEQFFGPGTRLTVL.